This TCR beta chain emerged from a study of T-cell reconstitution after alpha-beta-depleted transplantation in children. Preparation of the TCRbeta library involved a method that used unique molecular identifiers. A single record per CDR3 protein comes from TCRdb applying MiXCR to the PCR reads. Of over 550,000 distinct CDR3 sequences in the sample, about 10% are singletons; the top ten hold around 4%. This CDR3 has 14 amino acids. The V and J ends lost 5 bases and 7 bases respectively, with 17 bases between them. This clonotype has more than one count but fewer than ten. The rearrangement links TRBV12-3 or TRBV12-4 to TRBJ1-1; perhaps TRBD1 as D (6 bases). The specimen was PBMCs from the stem cell graft donor, collected from the stem cell graft. This sequence originates from a human donor who donated a stem cell graft to a child with acute myeloid leukemia. The CDR3 here is CASSGTMEIGEAFF. The DNA for the CDR3 is TGTGCCAGCAGTGGGACAATGGAAATTGGTGAAGCTTTCTTT.